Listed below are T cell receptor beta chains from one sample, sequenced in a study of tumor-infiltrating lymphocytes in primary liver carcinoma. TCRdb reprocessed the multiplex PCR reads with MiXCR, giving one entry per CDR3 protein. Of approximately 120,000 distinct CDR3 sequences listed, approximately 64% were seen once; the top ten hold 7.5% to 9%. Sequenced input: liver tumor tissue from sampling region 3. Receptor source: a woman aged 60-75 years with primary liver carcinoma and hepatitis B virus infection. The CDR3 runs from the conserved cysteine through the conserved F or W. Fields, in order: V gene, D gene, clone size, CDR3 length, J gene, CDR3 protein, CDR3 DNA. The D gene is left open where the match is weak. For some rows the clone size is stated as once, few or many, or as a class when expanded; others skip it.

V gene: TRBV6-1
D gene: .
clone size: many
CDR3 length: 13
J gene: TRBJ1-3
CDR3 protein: CASSAAQGNTIYF
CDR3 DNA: TGTGCCAGCAGTGCGGCCCAAGGAAACACCATATATTTT

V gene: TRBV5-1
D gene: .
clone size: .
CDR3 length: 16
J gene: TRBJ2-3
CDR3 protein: CASSLGLAYDTDTQYF
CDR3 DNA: TGCGCCAGCAGCTTGGGACTCGCATACGACACAGATACGCAGTATTTT

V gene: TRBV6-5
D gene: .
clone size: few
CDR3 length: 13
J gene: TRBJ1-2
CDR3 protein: CASSHVARDGYTF
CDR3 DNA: TGTGCCAGCAGTCACGTCGCGCGTGATGGCTACACCTTC

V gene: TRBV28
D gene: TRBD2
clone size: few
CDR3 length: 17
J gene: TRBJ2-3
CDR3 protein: CASSEVYGTSGTDTQYF
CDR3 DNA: TGTGCCAGCAGTGAAGTTTACGGGACTAGCGGCACAGATACGCAGTATTTT

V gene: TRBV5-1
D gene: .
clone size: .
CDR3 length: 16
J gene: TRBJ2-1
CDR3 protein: CASSLAMSGAYNEQLF
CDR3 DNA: TGCGCCAGCAGCTTGGCAATGTCGGGAGCGTACAATGAGCAGCTCTTC

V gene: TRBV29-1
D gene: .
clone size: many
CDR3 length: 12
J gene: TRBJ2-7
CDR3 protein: CSVWGTSYEQYF
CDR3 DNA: TGCAGCGTTTGGGGGACCTCCTACGAGCAGTACTTC

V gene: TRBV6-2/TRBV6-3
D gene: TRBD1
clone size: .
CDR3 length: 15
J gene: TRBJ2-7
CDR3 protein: CASTTLQGSTYEQYF
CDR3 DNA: TGTGCCAGCACCACGTTACAGGGGAGCACCTACGAGCAGTACTTC

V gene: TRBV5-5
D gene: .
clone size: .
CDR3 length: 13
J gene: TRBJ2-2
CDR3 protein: CASSLGLTRELFF
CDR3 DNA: TGTGCCAGCAGCCTGGGTCTCACCAGGGAGCTGTTTTTT

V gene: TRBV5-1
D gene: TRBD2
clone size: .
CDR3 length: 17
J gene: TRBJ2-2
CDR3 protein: CASSSRLAGGNTRELFF
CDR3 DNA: TGCGCCAGCAGCTCAAGACTAGCGGGAGGTAACACCAGGGAGCTGTTTTTT

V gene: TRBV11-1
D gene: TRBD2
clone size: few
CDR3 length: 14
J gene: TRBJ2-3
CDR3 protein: CASSLRQHAGESHF
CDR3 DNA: TGTGCCAGTAGCCTAAGGCAACATGCGGGAGAGTCTCACTTT

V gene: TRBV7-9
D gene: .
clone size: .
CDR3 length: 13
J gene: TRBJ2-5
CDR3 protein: CASNLPEKETQYF
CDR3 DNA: TGTGCCAGCAACTTACCCGAAAAAGAGACCCAGTACTTC

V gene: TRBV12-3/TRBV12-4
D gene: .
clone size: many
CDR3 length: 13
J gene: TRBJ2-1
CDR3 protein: CASSPRLNNEQFF
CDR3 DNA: TGTGCCAGCAGTCCTCGACTTAACAATGAGCAGTTCTTC

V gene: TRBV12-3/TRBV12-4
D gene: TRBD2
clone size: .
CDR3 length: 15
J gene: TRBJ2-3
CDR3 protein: CASSLAQAGPETQYF
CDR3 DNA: TGTGCCAGTAGTTTAGCCCAAGCGGGACCGGAGACGCAGTATTTT

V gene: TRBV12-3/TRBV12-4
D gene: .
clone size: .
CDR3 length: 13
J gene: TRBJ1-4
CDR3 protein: CDSSLDGMRKLFF
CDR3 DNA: TGTGACAGCAGTTTAGATGGGATGAGGAAACTGTTTTTT

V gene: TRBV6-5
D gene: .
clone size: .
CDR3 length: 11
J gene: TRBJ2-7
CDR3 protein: CASSVGMEQYF
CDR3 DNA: TGTGCGAGCAGCGTAGGGATGGAGCAGTACTTC

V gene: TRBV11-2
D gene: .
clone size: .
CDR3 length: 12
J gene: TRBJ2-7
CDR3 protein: CASILVRYEQYF
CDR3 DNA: TGTGCCAGCATCTTAGTCCGTTACGAGCAGTATTTC

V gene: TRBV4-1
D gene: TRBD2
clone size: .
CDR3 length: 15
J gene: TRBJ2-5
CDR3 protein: CASSQGTGGTGTQYF
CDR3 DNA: TGCGCCAGCAGCCAAGGTACGGGAGGGACTGGGACCCAGTACTTC

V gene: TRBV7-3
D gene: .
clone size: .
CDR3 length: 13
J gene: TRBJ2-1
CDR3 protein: CASSLTVRDDQFF
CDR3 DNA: TGTGCCAGCAGCTTAACCGTCCGGGACGACCAGTTCTTC

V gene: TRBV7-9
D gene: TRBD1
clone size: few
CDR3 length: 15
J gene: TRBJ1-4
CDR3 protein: CASSSGTARNEKLFF
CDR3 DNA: TGTGCCAGCAGCTCTGGGACAGCCCGGAATGAAAAACTGTTTTTT

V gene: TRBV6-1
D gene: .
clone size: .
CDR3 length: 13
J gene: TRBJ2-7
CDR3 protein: CASNIFEVDEQYF
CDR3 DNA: TGTGCCAGCAACATCTTTGAAGTCGACGAGCAGTACTTC

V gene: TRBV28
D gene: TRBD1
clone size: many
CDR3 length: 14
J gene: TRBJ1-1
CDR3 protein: CASSLWGQQPSGFF
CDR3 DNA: TGTGCCAGCAGTTTATGGGGACAGCAGCCAAGCGGTTTCTTT

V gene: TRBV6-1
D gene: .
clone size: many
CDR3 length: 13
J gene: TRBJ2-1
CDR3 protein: CASRGDLIGEQFF
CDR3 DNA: TGTGCCAGCAGAGGGGACCTTATAGGTGAGCAGTTCTTC

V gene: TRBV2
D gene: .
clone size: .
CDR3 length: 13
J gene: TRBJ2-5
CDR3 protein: CASSAGREGTQYF
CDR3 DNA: TGTGCCAGCAGTGCCGGCAGAGAAGGGACCCAGTACTTC

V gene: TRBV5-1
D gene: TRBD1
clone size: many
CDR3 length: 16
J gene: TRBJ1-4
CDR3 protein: CASSAGQGGTNEKLFF
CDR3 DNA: TGCGCCAGCAGCGCTGGACAGGGAGGAACTAATGAAAAACTGTTTTTT

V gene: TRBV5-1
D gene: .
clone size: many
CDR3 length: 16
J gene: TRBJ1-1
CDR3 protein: CASSLGEFKNTGEAFF
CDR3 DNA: TGCGCCAGCAGCTTGGGGGAGTTCAAAAACACTGGTGAAGCTTTCTTT

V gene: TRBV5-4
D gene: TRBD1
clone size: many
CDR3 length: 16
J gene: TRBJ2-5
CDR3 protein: CASSSDPDRGLETQYF
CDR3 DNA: TGTGCCAGCAGTTCCGACCCTGACAGGGGGCTAGAGACCCAGTACTTC

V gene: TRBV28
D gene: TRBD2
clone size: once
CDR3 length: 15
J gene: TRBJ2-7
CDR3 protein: CASSERLARVEEQYF
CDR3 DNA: TGTGCCAGCAGCGAAAGACTAGCGCGAGTCGAAGAGCAGTACTTC

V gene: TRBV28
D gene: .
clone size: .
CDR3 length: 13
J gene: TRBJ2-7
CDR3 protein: CASSPEGSRLQYF
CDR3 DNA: TGTGCCAGCAGCCCCGAGGGTAGCCGATTGCAGTACTTC

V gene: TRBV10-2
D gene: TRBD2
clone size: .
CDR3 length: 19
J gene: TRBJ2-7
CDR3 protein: CASTLWGSGRNGATYEQYF
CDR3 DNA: TGCGCCAGCACTCTTTGGGGGAGCGGGAGGAACGGGGCGACCTACGAGCAGTACTTC

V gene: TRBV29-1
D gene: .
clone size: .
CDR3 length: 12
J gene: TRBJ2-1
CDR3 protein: CSVRVGGNERFF
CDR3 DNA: TGCAGCGTTAGGGTGGGAGGCAATGAGCGGTTCTTC

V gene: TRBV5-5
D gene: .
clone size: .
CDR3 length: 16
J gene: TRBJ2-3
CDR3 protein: CASSLLTEVVADTQYF
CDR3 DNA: TGTGCCAGCAGCCTACTGACGGAGGTTGTAGCAGATACGCAGTATTTT

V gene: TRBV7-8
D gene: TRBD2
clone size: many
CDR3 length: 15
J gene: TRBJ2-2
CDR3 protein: CASSFSGRVIGELFF
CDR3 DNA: TGTGCCAGCAGCTTTAGCGGGAGAGTGATCGGGGAGCTGTTTTTT

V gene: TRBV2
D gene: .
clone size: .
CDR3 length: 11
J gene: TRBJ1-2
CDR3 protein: CASSLPYGYTF
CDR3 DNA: TGTGCCAGCTCATTGCCCTATGGCTACACCTTC

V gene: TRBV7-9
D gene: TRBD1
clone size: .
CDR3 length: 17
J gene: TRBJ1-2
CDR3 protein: CASSRRQGDGSNYGYTF
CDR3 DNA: TGTGCCAGCAGCAGACGACAGGGGGACGGGTCTAACTATGGCTACACCTTC

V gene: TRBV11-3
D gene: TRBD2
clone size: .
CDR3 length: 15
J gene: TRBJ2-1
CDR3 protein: CANSLETSWLNEQFF
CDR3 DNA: TGTGCCAACAGTTTAGAGACTAGCTGGCTGAATGAGCAGTTCTTC

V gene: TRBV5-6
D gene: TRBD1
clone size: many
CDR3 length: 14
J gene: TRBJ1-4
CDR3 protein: CASSRRDRGEKLFF
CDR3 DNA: TGTGCCAGCAGCCGCCGGGACAGGGGCGAAAAACTGTTTTTT

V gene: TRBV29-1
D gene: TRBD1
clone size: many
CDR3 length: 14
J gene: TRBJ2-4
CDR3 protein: CSVWTGTQGNIQYF
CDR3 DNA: TGCAGCGTCTGGACAGGGACACAGGGAAACATTCAGTACTTC

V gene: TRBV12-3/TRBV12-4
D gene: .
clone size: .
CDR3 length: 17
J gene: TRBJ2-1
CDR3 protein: CASSFLVGSTSYNEQFF
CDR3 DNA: TGTGCCAGCAGTTTTCTAGTGGGGAGTACCTCCTACAATGAGCAGTTCTTC

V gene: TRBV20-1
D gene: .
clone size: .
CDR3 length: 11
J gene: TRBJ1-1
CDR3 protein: CSARPGTEAFF
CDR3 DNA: TGCAGTGCTAGACCGGGGACTGAAGCTTTCTTT